This TCR beta chain was identified during a study of T cells after yellow fever vaccination. Study-wide results and limits: CD4 and CD8 compartments shared a small share of clonotypes. At under 97% for CD4 and approximately 88% for CD8, most primary-vaccination clones showed up again after the booster.

This clonotype was counted ten times or more. Its antigen is unknown. Generation of TCR cDNA used 5'RACE template switching (which added a universal primer site and UMIs). TCRdb processed the 5' RACE reads anew with MiXCR; each CDR3 protein has one entry. In the table there are approximately 250,000 distinct CDR3 sequences, more than 3.5% of which are singletons. V gave up 3 bases and J gave up 5 bases, with 11 bases separating them. The length of the CDR3 is 14 residues. Germline V gene sequence: CDR1 SGHVS, CDR2 FNYEAQ. The genes are TRBV7-6 and TRBJ2-1; no firm D call. Sequencing used PBMCs, obtained 15 days after the yellow fever booster vaccination. The receptor was derived from a man aged 18 to 30 who received the YFV17D yellow fever vaccine. The CDR3 loop reads CASSFAPSDNEQFF. In nucleotides, the CDR3 is TGTGCCAGCAGCTTCGCACCCTCGGACAATGAGCAGTTCTTC.